The entry below gives a single T cell receptor beta chain sequence along with its context. Its antigen is unidentified. This sample is part of a study of cytomegalovirus exposure and HLA in healthy donors. About the research overall: Early on, a data release was issued that held some 91 million unique TCRs from HLA-typed donors.

The CDR3 extends over 13 amino acids. Germline CDR1 is ENHRY and CDR2 is SYGVKD. V was pared by 5 bases and J by 3 bases, with 11 bases between. With 60 Vbeta and 13 Jbeta primers, the PCR was carried out. Libraries were prepared by immunoSEQ multiplex PCR; TCRdb keeps only in-frame clonotypes and omits some of them. The repertoire holds about 130,000 clones, with 76% as singletons. Study-wide findings and caveats: A few of the chains that were CMV-associated were confirmed in vitro to be specific for CMV antigens.

This TCR was recovered from a man aged 40-50 years in good health and CMV-seronegative. The chain carries TRBV10-3 and TRBJ2-7; maybe TRBD2 (6 bases). The sequenced sample consisted of PBMCs. In DNA, the CDR3 is TGTGCCATCAGTCCCGGAGGGGTCTACGAGCAGTACTTC. Its protein is CAISPGGVYEQYF.